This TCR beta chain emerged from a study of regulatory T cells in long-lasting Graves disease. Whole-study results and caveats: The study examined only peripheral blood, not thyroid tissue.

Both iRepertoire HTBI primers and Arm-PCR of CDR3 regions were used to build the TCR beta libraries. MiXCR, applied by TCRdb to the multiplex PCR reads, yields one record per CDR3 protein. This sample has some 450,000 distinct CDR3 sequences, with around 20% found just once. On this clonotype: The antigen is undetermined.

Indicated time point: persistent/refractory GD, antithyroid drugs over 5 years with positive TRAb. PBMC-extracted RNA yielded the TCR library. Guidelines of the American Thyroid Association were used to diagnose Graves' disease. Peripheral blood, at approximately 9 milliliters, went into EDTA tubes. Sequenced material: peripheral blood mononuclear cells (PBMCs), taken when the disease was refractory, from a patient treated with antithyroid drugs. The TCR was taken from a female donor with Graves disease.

Here the CDR3 DNA reads TGCGCCACCGGGGACACCGGGGAGCTGTTTTTT. It specifies CATGDTGELFF. This rearrangement joins TRBV5-1 to TRBJ2-2; maybe TRBD2 (5 bases). V was clipped by 9 bases and J by 3 bases, with 6 bases between them. Germline V gene lookup returns CDR1 SGHRS and CDR2 YFSETQ. CDR3 size: 11 residues.